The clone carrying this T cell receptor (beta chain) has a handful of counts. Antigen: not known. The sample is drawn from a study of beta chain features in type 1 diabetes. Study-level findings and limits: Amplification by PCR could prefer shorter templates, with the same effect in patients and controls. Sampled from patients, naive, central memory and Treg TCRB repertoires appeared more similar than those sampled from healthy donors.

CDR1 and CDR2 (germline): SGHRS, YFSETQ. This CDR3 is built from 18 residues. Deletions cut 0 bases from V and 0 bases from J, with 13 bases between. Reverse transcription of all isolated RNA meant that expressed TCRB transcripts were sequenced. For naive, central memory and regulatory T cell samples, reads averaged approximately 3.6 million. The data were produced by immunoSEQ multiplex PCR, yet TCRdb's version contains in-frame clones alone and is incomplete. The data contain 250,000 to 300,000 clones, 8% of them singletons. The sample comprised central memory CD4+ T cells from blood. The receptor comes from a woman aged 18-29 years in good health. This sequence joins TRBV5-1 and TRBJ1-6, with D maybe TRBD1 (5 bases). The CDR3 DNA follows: TGCGCCAGCAGCTTGGCCGGGGCGGGAAGCTCCTATAATTCACCCCTCCACTTT. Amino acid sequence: CASSLAGAGSSYNSPLHF.